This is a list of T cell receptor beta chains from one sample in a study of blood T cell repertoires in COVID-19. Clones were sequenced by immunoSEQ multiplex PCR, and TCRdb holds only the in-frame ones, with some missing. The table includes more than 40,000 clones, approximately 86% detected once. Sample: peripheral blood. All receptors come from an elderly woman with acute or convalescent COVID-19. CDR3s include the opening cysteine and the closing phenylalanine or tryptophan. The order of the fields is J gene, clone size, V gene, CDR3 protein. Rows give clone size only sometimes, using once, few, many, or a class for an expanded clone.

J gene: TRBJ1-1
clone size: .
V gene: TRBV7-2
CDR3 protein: CASSVRGFTEAFF

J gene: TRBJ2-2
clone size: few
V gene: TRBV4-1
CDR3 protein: CASSQVRGGAFTGELFF

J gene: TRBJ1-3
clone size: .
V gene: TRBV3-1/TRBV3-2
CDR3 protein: CASSQGDPRGPGNTIYF

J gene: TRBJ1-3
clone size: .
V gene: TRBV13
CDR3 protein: CASSLRDRALGNTIYF

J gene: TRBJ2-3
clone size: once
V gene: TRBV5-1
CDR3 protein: CASSPGTRGGRTDTQYF

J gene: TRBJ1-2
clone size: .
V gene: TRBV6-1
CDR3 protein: CASSRDSYGYTF

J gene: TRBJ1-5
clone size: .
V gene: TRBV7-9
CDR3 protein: CASSQGGNQPQHF

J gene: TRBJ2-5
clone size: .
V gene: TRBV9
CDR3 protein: CASSVAGGQETQYF

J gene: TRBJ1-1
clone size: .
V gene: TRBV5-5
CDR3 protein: CASSLQNTEAFF

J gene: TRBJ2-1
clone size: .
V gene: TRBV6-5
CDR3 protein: CASRRLAGVDEQFF

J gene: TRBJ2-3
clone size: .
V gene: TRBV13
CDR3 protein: CASSSYVGGPDTQYF

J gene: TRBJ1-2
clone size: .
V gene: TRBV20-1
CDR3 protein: CSASMSGKYGYTF

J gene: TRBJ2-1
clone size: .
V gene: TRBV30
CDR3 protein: CAWSSRGGPRQFF

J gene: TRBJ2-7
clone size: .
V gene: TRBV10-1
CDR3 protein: CASSESKTSTHGRQYF

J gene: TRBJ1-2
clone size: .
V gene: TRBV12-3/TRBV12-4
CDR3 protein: CASSPGQAGGYTF

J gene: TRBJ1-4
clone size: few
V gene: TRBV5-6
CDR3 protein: CASSLSGRYNEKLFF

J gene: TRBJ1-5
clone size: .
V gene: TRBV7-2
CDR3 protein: CASSLEWDSSNQPQHF

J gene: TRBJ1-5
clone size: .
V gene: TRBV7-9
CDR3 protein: CASSSRRGQPQHF

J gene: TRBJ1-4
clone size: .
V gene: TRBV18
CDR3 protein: CASSPPGQATTNEKLFF

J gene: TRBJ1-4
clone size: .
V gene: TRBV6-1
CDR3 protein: CASSEDWVRTGSISEKLFF

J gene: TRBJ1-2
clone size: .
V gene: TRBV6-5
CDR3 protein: CASSRQGAKGGYTF

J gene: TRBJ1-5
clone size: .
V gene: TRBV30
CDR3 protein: CAWSVPSGHYSNQPQHF